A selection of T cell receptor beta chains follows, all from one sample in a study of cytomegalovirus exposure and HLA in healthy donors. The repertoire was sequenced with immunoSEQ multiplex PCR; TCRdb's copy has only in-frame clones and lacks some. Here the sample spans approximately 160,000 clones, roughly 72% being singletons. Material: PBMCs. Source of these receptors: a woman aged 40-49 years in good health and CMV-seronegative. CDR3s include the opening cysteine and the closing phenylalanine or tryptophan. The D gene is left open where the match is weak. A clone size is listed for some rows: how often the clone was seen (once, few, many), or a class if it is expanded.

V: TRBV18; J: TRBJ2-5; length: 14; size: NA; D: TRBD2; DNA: TGTGCCAGCTCACCTGGACTAGCGGAAGAGACCCAGTACTTC; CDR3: CASSPGLAEETQYF
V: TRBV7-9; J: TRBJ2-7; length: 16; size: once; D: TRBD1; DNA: TGTGCCAGCAGCCATACTATCGGGGACAGCTTCTACGAGCAGTACTTC; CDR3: CASSHTIGDSFYEQYF
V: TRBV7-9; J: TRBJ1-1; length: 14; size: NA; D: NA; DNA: TGTGCCAGCAGCTATGCGGGACTAAACACTGAAGCTTTCTTT; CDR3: CASSYAGLNTEAFF
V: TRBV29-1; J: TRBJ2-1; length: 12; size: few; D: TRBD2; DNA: TGCAGCGTTGTGGGTAGCGGGAGGGTCGGGTTCTTC; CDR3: CSVVGSGRVGFF
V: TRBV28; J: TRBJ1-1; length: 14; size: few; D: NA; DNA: TGTGCCAGCAGTCCGACGGACTGGAACACTGAAGCTTTCTTT; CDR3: CASSPTDWNTEAFF
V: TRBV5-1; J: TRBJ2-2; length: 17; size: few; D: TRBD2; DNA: TGCGCCAGCAGCTCATACCGGACTAGCGGGAACACCGGGGAGCTGTTTTTT; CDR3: CASSSYRTSGNTGELFF
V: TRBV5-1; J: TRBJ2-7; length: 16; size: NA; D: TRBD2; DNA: TGCGCCAGCAGCTCCAAGACAGGGAGCGGGAGGAACGAGCAGTACTTC; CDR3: CASSSKTGSGRNEQYF
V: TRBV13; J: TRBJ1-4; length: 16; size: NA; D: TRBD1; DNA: TGTGCCAGCAGCCGAAACAGGGGTGCAACTAATGAAAAACTGTTTTTT; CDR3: CASSRNRGATNEKLFF
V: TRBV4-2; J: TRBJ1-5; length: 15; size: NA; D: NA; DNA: TGTGCCAGCAGCCAACGCCCGGAGGGAATTCAGCCCCAGCATTTT; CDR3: CASSQRPEGIQPQHF
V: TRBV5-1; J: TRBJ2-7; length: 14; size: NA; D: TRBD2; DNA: TGCGCCAGCAGCCAGAGTGGGGGGGGCTACGAGCAGTACTTC; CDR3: CASSQSGGGYEQYF
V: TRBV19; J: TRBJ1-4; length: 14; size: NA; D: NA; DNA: TGTGCCAGTACCTCCCAGGCACCTAATGAAAAACTGTTTTTT; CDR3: CASTSQAPNEKLFF
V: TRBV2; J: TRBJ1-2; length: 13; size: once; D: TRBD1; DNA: TGTGCCAGCGGCGGGACAGCTTTCTATGGCTACACCTTC; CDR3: CASGGTAFYGYTF
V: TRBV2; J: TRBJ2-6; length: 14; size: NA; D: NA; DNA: TGTGCCAGCAGACAGGACGCTGGGGCCAACGTCCTGACTTTC; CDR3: CASRQDAGANVLTF
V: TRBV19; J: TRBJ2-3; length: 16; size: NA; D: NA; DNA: TGTGCCAGTAGTGGAGGTAGCGGCCAAAGCACAGATACGCAGTATTTT; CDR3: CASSGGSGQSTDTQYF
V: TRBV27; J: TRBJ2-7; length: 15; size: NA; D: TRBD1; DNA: TGTGCCAGCAGTTTTAAGCCGGGACAGATTTACGAGCAGTACTTC; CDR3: CASSFKPGQIYEQYF
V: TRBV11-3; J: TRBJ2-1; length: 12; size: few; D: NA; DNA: TGTGCCAGCAGCCTGGAGGGGACCGAGCAGTTCTTC; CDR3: CASSLEGTEQFF
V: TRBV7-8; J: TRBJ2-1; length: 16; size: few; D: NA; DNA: TGTGCCAGCAGCCCCTTTCGGGGAGTAACCTACAATGAGCAGTTCTTC; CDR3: CASSPFRGVTYNEQFF
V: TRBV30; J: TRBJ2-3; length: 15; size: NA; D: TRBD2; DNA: TGTGCCTGGGCGCCCCTCGGCGGGGGAACAGATACGCAGTATTTT; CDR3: CAWAPLGGGTDTQYF
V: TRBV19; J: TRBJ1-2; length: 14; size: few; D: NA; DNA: TGTGCCAGTAGGCCCGACAGGAAATCCGGAGGCTACACCTTC; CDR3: CASRPDRKSGGYTF
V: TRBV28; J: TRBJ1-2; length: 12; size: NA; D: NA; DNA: TGTGCCAGCAGTCCTCCGGACAGAGGCTACACCTTC; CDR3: CASSPPDRGYTF
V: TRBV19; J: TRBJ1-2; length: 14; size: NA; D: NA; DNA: TGTGCCAGTAGTATAGATTCCGGTGGCGGGGGCTACACCTTC; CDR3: CASSIDSGGGGYTF
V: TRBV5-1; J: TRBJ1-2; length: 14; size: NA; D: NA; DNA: TGCGCCAGCAGCTCGCTAGGGGAGGGAGGCGGCTACACCTTC; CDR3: CASSSLGEGGGYTF
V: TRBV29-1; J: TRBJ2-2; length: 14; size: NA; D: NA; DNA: TGCAGCGTTAAAGGGGCAGGGGACACCGGGGAGCTGTTTTTT; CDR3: CSVKGAGDTGELFF